Listed below are T cell receptor beta chains from one sample, sequenced in a study of T cell responses to AZD1222 COVID-19 vaccine. Here immunoSEQ multiplex PCR was the method, and the copy in TCRdb shows in-frame clones only, minus some. The data hold 180,000 or so clones, with approximately 90% observed a single time. The sample in question was peripheral blood, obtained 28 days after the second AZD1222 dose. Receptors originate from an adult who received the AZD1222 COVID-19 vaccine. Each CDR3 is given with its conserved first and last residue. A D gene is named only where the DNA matches it firmly. Clone size appears in some rows only: once, few, many, or a class for an expanded clone.

>TRBV9|TRBJ2-6|TRBD2|NA|20
CASSVAGTSGGYSGANVLTF
TGTGCCAGCAGCGTAGCCGGGACTAGCGGGGGATACTCTGGGGCCAACGTCCTGACTTTC
>TRBV9|TRBJ2-7|NA|NA|16
CASSVASQGGVYEQYF
TGTGCCAGCAGCGTAGCTTCCCAGGGGGGAGTCTACGAGCAGTACTTC
>TRBV19|TRBJ2-5|TRBD2|few|16
CARPAGSGRPQETQYF
TGTGCCAGGCCCGCGGGGAGCGGGAGACCTCAAGAGACCCAGTACTTC
>TRBV11-2|TRBJ2-5|NA|NA|14
CASSRKDLGETQYF
TGTGCCAGCAGCCGGAAAGACCTCGGGGAGACCCAGTACTTC
>TRBV7-2|TRBJ2-2|NA|NA|13
CASSSGNTGELFF
TGTGCCAGCAGCTCAGGGAACACCGGGGAGCTGTTTTTT
>TRBV6-5|TRBJ2-6|NA|NA|16
CASSYGQFSGANVLTF
TGTGCCAGCAGTTACGGACAGTTCTCTGGGGCCAACGTCCTGACTTTC
>TRBV27|TRBJ2-4|NA|NA|13
CASSLTGENIQYF
TGTGCCAGCAGTTTAACAGGAGAAAACATTCAGTACTTC
>TRBV3-1/TRBV3-2|TRBJ2-3|NA|NA|12
CASSHRVDTQYF
TGTGCCAGCAGCCACAGGGTAGATACGCAGTATTTT
>TRBV23-1|TRBJ1-4|NA|NA|16
CASSQSANLGREKLFF
TGCGCCAGCAGTCAATCGGCGAACTTGGGGCGTGAAAAACTGTTTTTT
>TRBV30|TRBJ1-5|NA|NA|12
CAWSGSNQPQHF
TGTGCCTGGAGTGGGAGCAATCAGCCCCAGCATTTT
>TRBV29-1|TRBJ2-1|TRBD2|NA|16
CSVEGGASGSYDEQFF
TGCAGCGTCGAAGGGGGGGCTAGCGGGAGTTATGATGAGCAGTTCTTC
>TRBV19|TRBJ2-2|TRBD1|NA|14
CASTLQGAPGELFF
TGTGCCAGTACCTTACAGGGGGCCCCCGGGGAGCTGTTTTTT
>TRBV24-1|TRBJ2-1|TRBD2|NA|14
CATGGLAGANEQFF
TGTGCCACCGGGGGGCTAGCGGGAGCTAATGAGCAGTTCTTC
>TRBV6-1|TRBJ2-7|NA|NA|11
CASSDTYEQYF
TGTGCCAGCAGTGACACCTACGAGCAGTACTTC
>TRBV29-1|TRBJ2-5|TRBD2|NA|14
CSVSGLAGEETQYF
TGCAGCGTCTCGGGACTAGCGGGAGAAGAGACCCAGTACTTC
>TRBV29-1|TRBJ2-5|TRBD2|NA|14
CSVEDTSGEETQYF
TGCAGCGTTGAAGATACTAGCGGAGAAGAGACCCAGTACTTC
>TRBV29-1|TRBJ1-2|TRBD1|NA|13
CSVDGQGARGYTF
TGCAGCGTTGACGGCCAGGGGGCGCGTGGCTACACCTTC